The present T cell receptor beta chain was sequenced within a study of regulatory and conventional T cells in RAG deficiency. Findings and limits, study-wide: Shannon entropy fell and Simpson indices rose in RAG-deficient patients. Omenn syndrome and CID/AS patients had around 100-fold fewer unique Treg TCR beta sequences, versus 8 to 10-fold elsewhere. Patient subsets had shorter CDR3s; Omenn Treg-Tconv overlap exceeded 80%.

Trimming took 6 bases from V and 6 from J, leaving 9 bases between them. The CDR3 is 11 residues long. Per germline, CDR1 DFQATT and CDR2 SNEGSKA (reference sequence). On this clone: Its antigen is undetermined.

Genomic DNA came from blood conventional CD4+ T cells gated CD25-low CD127-high. Sequenced by immunoSEQ multiplex PCR; TCRdb stores in-frame clones only, minus some. The sample includes more than 40,000 clones, 80% to 90% of them seen just once. These data are also associated with another study on regulatory T cells. That source adds: The PCR used 52 TRBV and 13 TRBJ primers. Regulatory T cells showed the strongest V-J pair restriction and V/J gene skewing among patient repertoires.

This chain joins TRBV20-1 and TRBJ2-1; TRBD1 is a possible D gene (6 bases). Sequencing used CD4+ effector T cells sorted from blood. This receptor was identified in a human donor in good health. The CDR3 DNA reads as TGCAGTGCATCAGGGGCCAATGAGCAGTTCTTC. This sequence encodes CSASGANEQFF.